This is a list of T cell receptor beta chains from one sample in a study of CD8 T cells in ankylosing spondylitis. Via MiXCR, TCRdb re-called the 5' RACE reads, giving one row per CDR3 protein. The top ten clones hold roughly 9% of a sample with under 400,000 distinct CDR3 sequences, around 10% of them seen once. Material: blood, either unsorted or a sorted T cell fraction (not recorded which). Every receptor here comes from a female donor with ankylosing spondylitis or in good health (not recorded which). Both conserved end residues are part of each CDR3. The D gene is left open where the match is weak. Clone size appears in some rows only: once, few, many, or a class for an expanded clone.

>few|TRBV20-1|TRBJ2-1|.
CSATRAVRDEQFF
TGCAGTGCGACCCGGGCGGTTAGAGATGAGCAGTTCTTC
>many|TRBV10-3|TRBJ2-7|.
CAISAASRYEQYF
TGTGCCATCAGTGCGGCCAGCCGATACGAGCAGTACTTC
>.|TRBV3-1|TRBJ2-1|.
CASSQGRGFGSEQFF
TGTGCCAGCAGCCAAGGAAGGGGGTTTGGGAGTGAGCAGTTCTTC
>many|TRBV7-2|TRBJ2-7|TRBD1
CASSVGQGNEQYF
TGTGCCAGCAGCGTTGGACAGGGTAACGAGCAGTACTTC
>many|TRBV20-1|TRBJ2-7|.
CSALDSDSSSYEQYF
TGCAGTGCCCTCGACAGCGACTCCTCGTCCTACGAGCAGTACTTC
>few|TRBV20-1|TRBJ1-5|.
CSAHDPIGNRQPQHF
TGCAGTGCTCACGATCCTATTGGGAATAGGCAGCCCCAGCATTTT
>many|TRBV28|TRBJ1-6|.
CASSFPGRNSPLHF
TGTGCCAGCAGTTTTCCAGGGCGAAATTCACCCCTCCACTTT
>.|TRBV2|TRBJ2-3|TRBD1
CAMPSGTGGTDTQYF
TGTGCCATGCCCTCCGGGACAGGGGGCACAGATACGCAGTATTTT
>.|TRBV28|TRBJ2-3|.
CASSRPGAWEKSWDTQYF
TGTGCCAGCAGCCGACCGGGAGCGTGGGAGAAGTCTTGGGATACGCAGTATTTT
>few|TRBV5-1|TRBJ2-3|.
CASSLRWGDTQYF
TGCGCCAGCAGCCTGCGCTGGGGAGATACGCAGTATTTT
>few|TRBV12-3/TRBV12-4|TRBJ2-1|TRBD2
CASRPTSGSYNEQFF
TGTGCCAGCAGGCCAACTAGCGGGAGTTACAATGAGCAGTTCTTC
>.|TRBV11-2|TRBJ1-4|.
CASTLSDEKLFF
TGTGCCAGCACCCTCTCGGATGAAAAACTGTTTTTT
>.|TRBV6-5|TRBJ1-2|TRBD1
CASSYSGVAGGPGYGYTF
TGTGCCAGCAGTTACTCCGGGGTCGCAGGGGGGCCTGGGTATGGCTACACCTTC
>.|TRBV3-1|TRBJ2-1|.
CASSQASEQFF
TGTGCCAGCAGCCAAGCGAGTGAGCAGTTCTTC
>many|TRBV20-1|TRBJ2-4|TRBD1
CSARDGQGALNIQYF
TGCAGTGCTAGAGATGGACAGGGTGCCCTAAACATTCAGTACTTC
>many|TRBV20-1|TRBJ2-4|TRBD2
CSAWTSMTKNIQYF
TGCAGTGCCTGGACTAGTATGACCAAAAACATTCAGTACTTC
>few|TRBV6-2/TRBV6-3|TRBJ1-2|.
CASSYGPKPTYGYTF
TGTGCCAGCAGTTACGGTCCTAAGCCCACCTATGGCTACACCTTC
>many|TRBV7-9|TRBJ2-1|.
CASSLRVGPYNEQFF
TGTGCCAGCAGCTTAAGGGTTGGCCCCTACAATGAGCAGTTCTTC
>many|TRBV5-1|TRBJ2-7|.
CASSLVPSSYEQYF
TGCGCCAGCAGCTTGGTTCCTAGCTCCTACGAGCAGTACTTC
>.|TRBV20-1|TRBJ2-7|TRBD2
CSASASSGGSYEQYF
TGCAGTGCTAGCGCCAGTAGCGGGGGCTCCTACGAGCAGTACTTC
>many|TRBV7-2|TRBJ1-1|.
CASSSLGAMNTEAFF
TGTGCCAGCAGCTCCCTCGGGGCAATGAACACTGAAGCTTTCTTT
>many|TRBV6-2/TRBV6-3|TRBJ2-2|TRBD1
CASTYLHGTANTGELFF
TGTGCCAGCACCTACCTTCACGGGACAGCGAACACCGGGGAGCTGTTTTTT
>few|TRBV7-3|TRBJ2-2|TRBD2
CASSSGLAGNTGELFF
TGTGCCAGCAGCTCCGGACTAGCGGGAAACACCGGGGAGCTGTTTTTT
>.|TRBV28|TRBJ2-7|TRBD1
CASNLGQGAREQYF
TGTGCCAGCAATCTTGGACAGGGGGCGAGAGAGCAGTACTTC
>many|TRBV2|TRBJ1-5|.
CASSARAGGSDQPQHF
TGTGCCAGCAGTGCCCGGGCGGGGGGCTCGGATCAGCCCCAGCATTTT
>few|TRBV9|TRBJ2-7|.
CASSVEGSHPNEQYF
TGTGCCAGCAGCGTCGAAGGTAGCCATCCGAACGAGCAGTACTTC
>many|TRBV7-9|TRBJ2-1|.
CASSLPDSSDNEQFF
TGTGCCAGCAGCTTACCGGACTCTAGCGACAATGAGCAGTTCTTC
>many|TRBV28|TRBJ2-1|TRBD2
CASSLTRWLAGVYNEQFF
TGTGCCAGCAGTTTAACCCGGTGGCTAGCGGGAGTATACAATGAGCAGTTCTTC
>few|TRBV12-3/TRBV12-4|TRBJ1-3|.
CASSLNGNTIYF
TGTGCCAGCAGTTTAAATGGAAACACCATATATTTT
>many|TRBV20-1|TRBJ2-1|.
CSAQRREPHNEQFF
TGCAGTGCCCAGCGCCGGGAACCCCACAATGAGCAGTTCTTC
>.|TRBV4-3|TRBJ1-1|.
CASSQEAGMGPINTEAFF
TGCGCCAGCAGCCAAGAGGCTGGGATGGGCCCTATCAACACTGAAGCTTTCTTT
>many|TRBV5-1|TRBJ2-7|.
CASSPNTFSSEEQYF
TGCGCCAGCAGCCCCAACACCTTTTCCTCGGAGGAGCAGTACTTC